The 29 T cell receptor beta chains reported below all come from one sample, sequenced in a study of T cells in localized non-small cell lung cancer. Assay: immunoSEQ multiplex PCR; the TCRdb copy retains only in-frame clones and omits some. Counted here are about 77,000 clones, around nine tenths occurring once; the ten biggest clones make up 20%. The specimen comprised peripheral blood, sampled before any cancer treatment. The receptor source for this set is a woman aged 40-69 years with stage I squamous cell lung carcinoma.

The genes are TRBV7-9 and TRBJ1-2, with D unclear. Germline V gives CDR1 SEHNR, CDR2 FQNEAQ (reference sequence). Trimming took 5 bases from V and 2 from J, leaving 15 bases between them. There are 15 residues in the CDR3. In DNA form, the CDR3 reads TGTGCCAGCAGCCAAGTCAATACAGTGAACTATGGCTACACCTTC. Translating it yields CASSQVNTVNYGYTF.

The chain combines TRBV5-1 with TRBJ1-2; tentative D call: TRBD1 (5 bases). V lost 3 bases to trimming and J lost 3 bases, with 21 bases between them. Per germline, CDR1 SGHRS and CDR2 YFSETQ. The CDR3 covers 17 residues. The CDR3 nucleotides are TGCGCCAGCAGCTCCCCGGCGGGGCAGGGCGAATACTATGGCTACACCTTC. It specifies CASSSPAGQGEYYGYTF.

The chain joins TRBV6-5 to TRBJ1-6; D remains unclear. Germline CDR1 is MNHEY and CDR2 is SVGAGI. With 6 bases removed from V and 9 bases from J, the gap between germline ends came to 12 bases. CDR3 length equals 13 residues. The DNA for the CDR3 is TGTGCCAGCAGCGACGATCCGGGTTCACCCCTCCACTTT. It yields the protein CASSDDPGSPLHF.

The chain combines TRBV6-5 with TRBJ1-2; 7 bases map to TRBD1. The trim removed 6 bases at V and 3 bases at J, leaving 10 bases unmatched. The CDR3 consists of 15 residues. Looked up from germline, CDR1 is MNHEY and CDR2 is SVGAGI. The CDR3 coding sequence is TGTGCCAGCAGGACTACGGGACAGAAACACTATGGCTACACCTTC. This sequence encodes CASRTTGQKHYGYTF.

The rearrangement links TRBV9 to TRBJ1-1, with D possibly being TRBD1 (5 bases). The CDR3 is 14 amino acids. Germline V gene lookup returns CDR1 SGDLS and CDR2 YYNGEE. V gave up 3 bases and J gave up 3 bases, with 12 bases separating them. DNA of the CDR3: TGTGCCAGCAGCGCGGCCGGGGGGGACACTGAAGCTTTCTTT. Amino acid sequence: CASSAAGGDTEAFF.

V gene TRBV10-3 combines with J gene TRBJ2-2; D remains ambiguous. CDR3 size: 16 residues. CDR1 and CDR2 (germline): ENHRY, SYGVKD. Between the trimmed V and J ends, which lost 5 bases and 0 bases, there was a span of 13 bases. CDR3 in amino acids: CAISQKLLTNTGELFF. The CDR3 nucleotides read TGTGCCATCAGTCAGAAGCTCCTAACGAACACCGGGGAGCTGTTTTTT.

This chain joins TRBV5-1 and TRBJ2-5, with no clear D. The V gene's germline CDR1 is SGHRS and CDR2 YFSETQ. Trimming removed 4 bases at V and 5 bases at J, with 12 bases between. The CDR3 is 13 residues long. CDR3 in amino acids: CASSRRLGETQYF. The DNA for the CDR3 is TGCGCCAGCAGCCGACGGCTGGGGGAGACCCAGTACTTC.

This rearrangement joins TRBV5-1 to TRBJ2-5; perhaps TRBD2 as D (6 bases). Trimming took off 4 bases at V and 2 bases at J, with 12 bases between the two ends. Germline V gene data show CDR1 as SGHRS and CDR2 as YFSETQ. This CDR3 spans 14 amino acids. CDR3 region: CASSRGTEQETQYF. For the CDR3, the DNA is TGCGCCAGCAGCCGGGGGACCGAACAAGAGACCCAGTACTTC. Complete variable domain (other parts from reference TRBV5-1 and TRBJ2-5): KAGVTQTPRYLIKTRGQQVTLSCSPISGHRSVSWYQQTPGQGLQFLFEYFSETQRNKGNFPGRFSGRQFSNSRSEMNVSTLELGDSALYLCASSRGTEQETQYFGPGTRLLVL.

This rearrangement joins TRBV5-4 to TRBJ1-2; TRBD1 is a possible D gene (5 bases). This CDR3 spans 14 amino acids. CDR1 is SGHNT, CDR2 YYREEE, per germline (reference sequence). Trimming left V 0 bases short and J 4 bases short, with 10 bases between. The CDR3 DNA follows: TGTGCCAGCAGCTTGGCCGGGACCATCTATGGCTACACCTTC. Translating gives CASSLAGTIYGYTF. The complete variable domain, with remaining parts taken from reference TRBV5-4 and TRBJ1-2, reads ETGVTQSPTHLIKTRGQQVTLRCSSQSGHNTVSWYQQALGQGPQFIFQYYREEENGRGNFPPRFSGLQFPNYSSELNVNALELDDSALYLCASSLAGTIYGYTFGSGTRLTVV.

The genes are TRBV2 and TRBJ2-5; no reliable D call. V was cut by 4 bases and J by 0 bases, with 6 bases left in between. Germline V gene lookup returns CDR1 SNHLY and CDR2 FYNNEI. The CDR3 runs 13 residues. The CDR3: CASSAEYQETQYF. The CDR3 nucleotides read TGTGCCAGCAGTGCAGAGTACCAAGAGACCCAGTACTTC. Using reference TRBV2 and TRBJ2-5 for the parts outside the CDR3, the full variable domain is EPEVTQTPSHQVTQMGQEVILRCVPISNHLYFYWYRQILGQKVEFLVSFYNNEISEKSEIFDDQFSVERPDGSNFTLKIRSTKLEDSAMYFCASSAEYQETQYFGPGTRLLVL.

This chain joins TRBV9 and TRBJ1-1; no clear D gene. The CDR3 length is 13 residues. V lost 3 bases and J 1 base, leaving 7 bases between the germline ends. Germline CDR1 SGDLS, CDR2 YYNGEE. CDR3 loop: CASSARWNTEAFF. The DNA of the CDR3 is TGTGCCAGCAGCGCACGTTGGAACACTGAAGCTTTCTTT.

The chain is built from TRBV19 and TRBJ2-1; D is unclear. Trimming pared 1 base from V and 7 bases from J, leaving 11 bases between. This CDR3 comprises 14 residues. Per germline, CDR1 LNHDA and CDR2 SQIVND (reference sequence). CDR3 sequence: CASSIVGRSNEQFF. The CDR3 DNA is TGTGCCAGTAGTATAGTGGGTAGGTCGAATGAGCAGTTCTTC. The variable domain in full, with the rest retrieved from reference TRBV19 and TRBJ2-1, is DGGITQSPKYLFRKEGQNVTLSCEQNLNHDAMYWYRQDPGQGLRLIYYSQIVNDFQKGDIAEGYSVSREKKESFPLTVTSAQKNPTAFYLCASSIVGRSNEQFFGPGTRLTVL.

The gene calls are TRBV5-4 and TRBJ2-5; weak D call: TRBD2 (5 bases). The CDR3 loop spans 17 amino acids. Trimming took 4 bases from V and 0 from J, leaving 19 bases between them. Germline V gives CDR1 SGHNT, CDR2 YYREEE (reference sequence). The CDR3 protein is CASSPGSAGPYQETQYF. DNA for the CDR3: TGTGCCAGCAGCCCAGGATCGGCGGGCCCGTACCAAGAGACCCAGTACTTC.

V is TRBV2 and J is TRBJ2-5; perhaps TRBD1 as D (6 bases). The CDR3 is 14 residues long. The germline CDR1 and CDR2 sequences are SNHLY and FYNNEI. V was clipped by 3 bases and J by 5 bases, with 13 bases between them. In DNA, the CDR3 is TGTGCCAGCAGTGAGGGGGCCCTCAGGGAGACCCAGTACTTC. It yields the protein CASSEGALRETQYF. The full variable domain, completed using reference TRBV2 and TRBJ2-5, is EPEVTQTPSHQVTQMGQEVILRCVPISNHLYFYWYRQILGQKVEFLVSFYNNEISEKSEIFDDQFSVERPDGSNFTLKIRSTKLEDSAMYFCASSEGALRETQYFGPGTRLLVL.

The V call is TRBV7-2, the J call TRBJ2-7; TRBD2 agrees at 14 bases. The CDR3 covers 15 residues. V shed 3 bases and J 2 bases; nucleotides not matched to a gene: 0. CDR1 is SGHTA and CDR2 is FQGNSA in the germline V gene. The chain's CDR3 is CASSLGLAGAYEQYF. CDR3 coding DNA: TGTGCCAGCAGCTTGGGACTAGCGGGGGCCTACGAGCAGTACTTC.

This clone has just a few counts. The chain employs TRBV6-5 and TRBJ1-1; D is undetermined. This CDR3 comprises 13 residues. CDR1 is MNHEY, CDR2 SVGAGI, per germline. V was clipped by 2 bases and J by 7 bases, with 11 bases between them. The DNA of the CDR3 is TGTGCCAGCAGTTACCGGGGATGGGGTGAAGCTTTCTTT. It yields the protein CASSYRGWGEAFF.

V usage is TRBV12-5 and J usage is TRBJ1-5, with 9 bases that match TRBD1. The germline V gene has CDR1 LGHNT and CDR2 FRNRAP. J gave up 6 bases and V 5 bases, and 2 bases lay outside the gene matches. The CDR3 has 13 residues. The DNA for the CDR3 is TGTGCTAGTGGTGGGACAGGGCGTCAGCCCCAGCATTTT. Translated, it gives CASGGTGRQPQHF.

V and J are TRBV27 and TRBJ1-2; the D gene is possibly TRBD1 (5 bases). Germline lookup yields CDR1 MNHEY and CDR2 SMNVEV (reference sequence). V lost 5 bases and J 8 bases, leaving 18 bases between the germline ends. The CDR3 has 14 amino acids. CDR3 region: CASSGREGRGGYTF. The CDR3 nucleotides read TGTGCCAGCAGTGGGAGGGAGGGAAGGGGAGGCTACACCTTC.

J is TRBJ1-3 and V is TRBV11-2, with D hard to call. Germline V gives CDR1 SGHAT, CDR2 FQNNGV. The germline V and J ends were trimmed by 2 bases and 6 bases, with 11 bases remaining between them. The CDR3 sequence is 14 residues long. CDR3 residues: CASSLNPGINTIYF. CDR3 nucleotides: TGTGCCAGCAGCTTAAACCCAGGAATAAACACCATATATTTT. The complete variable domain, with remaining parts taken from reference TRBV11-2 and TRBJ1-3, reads EAGVAQSPRYKIIEKRQSVAFWCNPISGHATLYWYQQILGQGPKLLIQFQNNGVVDDSQLPKDRFSAERLKGVDSTLKIQPAKLEDSAVYLCASSLNPGINTIYFGEGSWLTVV.

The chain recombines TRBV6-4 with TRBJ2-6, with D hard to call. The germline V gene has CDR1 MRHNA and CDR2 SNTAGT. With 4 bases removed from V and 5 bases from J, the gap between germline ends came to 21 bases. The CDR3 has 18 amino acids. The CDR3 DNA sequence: TGTGCCAGCAGTGTTATCTACACACGACAAAGTCGGGCCAACGTCCTGACTTTC. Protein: CASSVIYTRQSRANVLTF.

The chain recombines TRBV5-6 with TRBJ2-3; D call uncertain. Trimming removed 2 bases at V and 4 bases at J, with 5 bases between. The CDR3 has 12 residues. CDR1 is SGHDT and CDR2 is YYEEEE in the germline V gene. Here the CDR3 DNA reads TGTGCCAGCAGCTTTAGCCCAGATACGCAGTATTTT. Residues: CASSFSPDTQYF.

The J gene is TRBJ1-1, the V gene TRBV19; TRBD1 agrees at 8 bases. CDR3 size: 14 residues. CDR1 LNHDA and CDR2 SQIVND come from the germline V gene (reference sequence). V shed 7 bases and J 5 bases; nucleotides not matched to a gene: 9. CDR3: CASTPGGIRTEAFF. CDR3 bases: TGTGCCAGTACACCAGGGGGCATACGAACTGAAGCTTTCTTT.

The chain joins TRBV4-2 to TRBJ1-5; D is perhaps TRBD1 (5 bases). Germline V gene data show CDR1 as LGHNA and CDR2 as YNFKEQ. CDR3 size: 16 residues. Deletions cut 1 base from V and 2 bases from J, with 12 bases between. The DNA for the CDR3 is TGTGCCAGCAGCCAAGGGTTGTTACAGGGCAATCAGCCCCAGCATTTT. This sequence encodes CASSQGLLQGNQPQHF.

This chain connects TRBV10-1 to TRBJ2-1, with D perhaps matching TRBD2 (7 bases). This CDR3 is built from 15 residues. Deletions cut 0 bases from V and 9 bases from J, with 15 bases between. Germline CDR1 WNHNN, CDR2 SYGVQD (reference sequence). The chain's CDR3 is CASSESGGRLGEQFF. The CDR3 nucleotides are TGCGCCAGCAGTGAGTCGGGGGGGCGTCTTGGTGAGCAGTTCTTC.

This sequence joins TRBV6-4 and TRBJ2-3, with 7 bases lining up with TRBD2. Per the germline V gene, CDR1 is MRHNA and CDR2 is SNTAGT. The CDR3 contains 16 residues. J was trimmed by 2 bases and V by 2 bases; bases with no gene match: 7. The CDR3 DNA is TGTGCCAGCAGTGACGGGGGGGGGTCCTACACAGATACGCAGTATTTT. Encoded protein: CASSDGGGSYTDTQYF.

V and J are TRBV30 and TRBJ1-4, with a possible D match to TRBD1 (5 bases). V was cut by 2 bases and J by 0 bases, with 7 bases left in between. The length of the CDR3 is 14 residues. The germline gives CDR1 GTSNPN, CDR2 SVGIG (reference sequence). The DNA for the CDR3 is TGTGCCTGGAGTAGGACACCAACTAATGAAAAACTGTTTTTT. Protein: CAWSRTPTNEKLFF.

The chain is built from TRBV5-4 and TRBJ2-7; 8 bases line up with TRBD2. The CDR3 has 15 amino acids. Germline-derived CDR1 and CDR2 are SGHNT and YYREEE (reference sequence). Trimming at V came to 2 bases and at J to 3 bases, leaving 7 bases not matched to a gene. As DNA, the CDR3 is TGTGCCAGCAGCTTCGGGGGGGCGCCGGTCTACGAGCAGTACTTC. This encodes CASSFGGAPVYEQYF. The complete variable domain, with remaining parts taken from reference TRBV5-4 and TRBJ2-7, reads ETGVTQSPTHLIKTRGQQVTLRCSSQSGHNTVSWYQQALGQGPQFIFQYYREEENGRGNFPPRFSGLQFPNYSSELNVNALELDDSALYLCASSFGGAPVYEQYFGPGTRLTVT.

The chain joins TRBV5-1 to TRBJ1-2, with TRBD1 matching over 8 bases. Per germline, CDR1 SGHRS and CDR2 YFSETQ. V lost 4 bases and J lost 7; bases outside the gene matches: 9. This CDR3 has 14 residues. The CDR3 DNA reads TGCGCCAGCAGCCTAGAGACAGGGGCCGGTGGCTACACCTTC. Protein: CASSLETGAGGYTF.

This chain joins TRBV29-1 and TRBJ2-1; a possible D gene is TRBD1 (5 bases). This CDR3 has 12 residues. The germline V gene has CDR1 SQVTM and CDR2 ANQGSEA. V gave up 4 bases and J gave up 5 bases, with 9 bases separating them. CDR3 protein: CSVGLGDNEQFF. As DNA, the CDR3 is TGCAGCGTTGGATTAGGGGACAATGAGCAGTTCTTC.